This T cell receptor (beta chain) emerged from a study of T cell responses to AZD1222 COVID-19 vaccine. The V and J ends lost 1 base and 4 bases respectively, with 14 bases between them. Germline lookup yields CDR1 SGHRS and CDR2 YFSETQ. CDR3 length: 15 residues. Method: immunoSEQ multiplex PCR; TCRdb's copy keeps in-frame clones and lacks some. The table has 150,000 to 200,000 clones, about 83% seen once. As for this clone: Its antigen is not known.

It was second doses at about 4 or about 12 weeks that were pooled. General observations from the study: Only a handful of AZD1222 recipients, more than 5 in all, had baseline seropositivity.

The V call is TRBV5-1, the J call TRBJ2-5, with D perhaps given as TRBD1 or TRBD2 (6 bases each). Here the sequenced sample was peripheral blood, taken 28 days after the second AZD1222 dose. This clonotype was sampled from an adult who received the AZD1222 COVID-19 vaccine. The CDR3 loop is CASSLSGGRGETQYF. CDR3 nucleotide sequence: TGCGCCAGCAGCTTGAGTGGGGGGCGGGGAGAGACCCAGTACTTC.